A selection of T cell receptor beta chains follows, all from one sample in a study of blood T cell repertoires in COVID-19. The repertoire was sequenced with immunoSEQ multiplex PCR; TCRdb's copy has only in-frame clones and lacks some. The table records 46,000 or so clones, 80% to 90% of them present only once. Input material: peripheral blood. The receptors were gathered from a woman of 80 years or more with COVID-19, enrolled during active disease. Both conserved end residues are part of each CDR3. Each record gives: CDR3 protein, CDR3 DNA, V gene, clone size, D gene, J gene. The D gene is left open where the match is weak. Size is stated for part of the rows, as once, few or many counts, or as a class when the clone is expanded.

CASSPSGTYNEQFF	TGTGCCAGCAGCCCTAGCGGGACCTACAATGAGCAGTTCTTC	TRBV7-2	-	TRBD2	TRBJ2-1
CASSLRAGANGELFF	TGTGCCAGCAGCTTACGGGCGGGAGCTAACGGGGAGCTGTTTTTT	TRBV7-3	-	TRBD2	TRBJ2-2
CASSLFDRVSSGANVLTF	TGTGCCAGCAGTTTGTTTGACAGGGTCTCCTCTGGGGCCAACGTCCTGACTTTC	TRBV27	-	TRBD1	TRBJ2-6
CASSAYGSSKTQYF	TGTGCCAGCAGCGCCTACGGGAGTTCGAAGACCCAGTACTTC	TRBV5-4	-	-	TRBJ2-5
CASSRSAMNTEAFF	TGTGCCAGCAGCCGAAGCGCCATGAACACTGAAGCTTTCTTT	TRBV7-9	-	-	TRBJ1-1
CASTLGGAGDTQYF	TGTGCCAGCACCCTGGGGGGGGCCGGAGATACGCAGTATTTT	TRBV7-2	-	-	TRBJ2-3
CASSEEGRGNTIYF	TGTGCCAGCAGTGAAGAAGGGAGGGGAAACACCATATATTTT	TRBV2	once	-	TRBJ1-3
CASSVTEGTRGYTF	TGTGCCAGCAGCGTTACGGAGGGAACGCGGGGCTACACCTTC	TRBV7-9	-	-	TRBJ1-2
CASSRGQGRNQPQHF	TGTGCCAGCAGCCGTGGACAGGGAAGAAATCAGCCCCAGCATTTT	TRBV28	-	TRBD1	TRBJ1-5
CASSLQEGAPYTDTQYF	TGTGCCAGCAGCTTACAGGAGGGGGCCCCGTACACAGATACGCAGTATTTT	TRBV7-9	-	-	TRBJ2-3
CASSQDGTWGPGANVLTF	TGTGCCAGCAGCCAAGATGGGACATGGGGACCTGGGGCCAACGTCCTGACTTTC	TRBV14	-	-	TRBJ2-6
CASSRAGRWETQYF	TGTGCCAGCAGTAGAGCGGGGAGGTGGGAGACCCAGTACTTC	TRBV6-5	-	TRBD2	TRBJ2-5
CASSQSPSGQETQYF	TGTGCCAGCAGCCAGTCTCCCTCCGGTCAAGAGACCCAGTACTTC	TRBV3-1/TRBV3-2	-	-	TRBJ2-5
CATPDRENTGELFF	TGTGCCACCCCGGACAGGGAGAACACCGGGGAGCTGTTTTTT	TRBV28	-	TRBD1	TRBJ2-2
CASSHATPGTGYNEQFF	TGTGCCAGCAGTCACGCAACCCCCGGGACAGGGTACAATGAGCAGTTCTTC	TRBV6-2/TRBV6-3	-	TRBD1	TRBJ2-1
CASSASVGEFSEQYF	TGTGCCAGCTCGGCAAGCGTCGGAGAGTTCTCCGAGCAGTACTTC	TRBV18	-	-	TRBJ2-7
CASSIRDSYSGANVLTF	TGCGCCAGCAGCATCCGGGACAGCTACTCTGGGGCCAACGTCCTGACTTTC	TRBV4-1	-	TRBD1	TRBJ2-6
CASSDGPPKGEQYF	TGCGCCAGCAGCGACGGTCCTCCGAAGGGGGAGCAGTACTTC	TRBV5-1	once	-	TRBJ2-7
CASSLRGDWSNQPQHF	TGTGCCAGCAGCTTGCGTGGGGACTGGAGCAATCAGCCCCAGCATTTT	TRBV5-5	-	-	TRBJ1-5
CASSLRLTTDTQYF	TGTGCCAGCAGTTTGAGACTCACCACAGATACGCAGTATTTT	TRBV28	-	-	TRBJ2-3
CSFATSGGYNEQFF	TGCAGCTTCGCGACTAGCGGGGGGTACAATGAGCAGTTCTTC	TRBV29-1	-	TRBD2	TRBJ2-1
CASSIGTSGNNEQFF	TGTGCCAGTAGTATAGGGACTAGCGGGAATAATGAGCAGTTCTTC	TRBV19	-	TRBD2	TRBJ2-1
CASSLSALADTEAFF	TGCGCCAGCAGCTTGTCGGCGCTCGCGGACACTGAAGCTTTCTTT	TRBV5-1	-	-	TRBJ1-1
CASSRGPSRVETQYF	TGTGCCAGCAGCCGCGGGCCATCCCGGGTAGAGACCCAGTACTTC	TRBV2	-	-	TRBJ2-5
CASTSGRLGLAGNEQFF	TGTGCCAGCACCTCTGGCCGCCTGGGACTAGCGGGCAATGAGCAGTTCTTC	TRBV5-6	-	TRBD2	TRBJ2-1
CASRPGNGQPQHF	TGTGCCAGCAGACCGGGAAACGGACAGCCCCAGCATTTT	TRBV28	-	-	TRBJ1-5
CSASLAGTGGDGYTF	TGCAGTGCTAGTCTAGCCGGGACAGGGGGCGATGGCTACACCTTC	TRBV20-1	once	TRBD1	TRBJ1-2
CASSFEAGVGQETQYF	TGTGCCAGCAGCTTTGAGGCGGGGGTAGGGCAAGAGACCCAGTACTTC	TRBV5-5	once	TRBD2	TRBJ2-5
CASSLLDRVRSVYGYTF	TGTGCCAGCAGCTTGCTTGACAGGGTGCGGTCCGTCTATGGCTACACCTTC	TRBV5-6	-	TRBD1	TRBJ1-2